A single sample is the source of the 3 T cell receptor beta chains below, sequenced in a study of OX40 agonist ivuxolimab in advanced cancers. Sequencing used immunoSEQ multiplex PCR; TCRdb keeps in-frame clones, though not all of them. Here the sample spans under 75,000 clones, roughly 92% being singletons. Sequenced material: CD4+ or CD8+ T cells sorted from blood, taken in a trial of the OX40 agonist ivuxolimab. Every receptor here comes from an adult with an advanced solid tumor such as melanoma, head and neck, liver or kidney cancer.

This rearrangement joins TRBV19 to TRBJ1-1, with D unclear. Trimming pared 3 bases from V and 2 bases from J, leaving 7 bases between. Germline V gives CDR1 LNHDA, CDR2 SQIVND (reference sequence). The CDR3 covers 13 residues. CDR3 sequence reads: CASSMGGNTEAFF. In DNA, the CDR3 is TGTGCCAGTAGTATGGGCGGCAACACTGAAGCTTTCTTT.

This rearrangement joins TRBV9 to TRBJ2-6; 9 bases align to TRBD2. Per the germline V gene, CDR1 is SGDLS and CDR2 is YYNGEE. V shed 1 base and J 0 bases; nucleotides not matched to a gene: 5. This CDR3 has 18 residues. The CDR3 nucleotides read TGTGCCAGCAGCGTAAGGCTAGCGGGGACCTCTGGGGCCAACGTCCTGACTTTC. The encoded protein is CASSVRLAGTSGANVLTF. The full variable domain, its missing parts supplied by reference TRBV9 and TRBJ2-6, is DSGVTQTPKHLITATGQRVTLRCSPRSGDLSVYWYQQSLDQGLQFLIQYYNGEERAKGNILERFSAQQFPDLHSELNLSSLELGDSALYFCASSVRLAGTSGANVLTFGAGSRLTVL.

The chain has TRBV11-2 and TRBJ2-1; 7 bases align to TRBD2. Germline assignment: CDR1 SGHAT and CDR2 FQNNGV. Unmatched junction bases numbered 10, after V lost 5 bases and J lost 3 bases. The CDR3 is 16 residues long. The DNA for the CDR3 is TGTGCCAGCAGCCCGCCCAGCGGGGAGATCTACAATGAGCAGTTCTTC. Protein product: CASSPPSGEIYNEQFF.